These 19 T cell receptor beta chains share one sample of origin, sequenced in a study of blood T cells in healthy people across ages. A second roughly 6 to 11 cycle PCR used barcoded and J-beta primers. Each CDR3 protein is one row after TCRdb ran MiXCR on the 5' RACE reads. The sample lists about 930,000 distinct CDR3 sequences, 25% to 30% occurring once. These same records also appear under a second study, on T cells of mothers and their children.

Sequenced input: blood. These receptors originate from a woman aged 40 to 50 in good health.

The chain uses TRBV20-1 and TRBJ1-1; D gene uncertain. The CDR3 is made up of 13 amino acids. V gave up 1 base and J gave up 1 base, with 7 bases separating them. The V gene's germline CDR1 is DFQATT and CDR2 SNEGSKA (reference sequence). CDR3 protein: CSARGPWNTEAFF. Here the CDR3 DNA reads TGCAGTGCTAGAGGGCCCTGGAACACTGAAGCTTTCTTT.

The rearrangement joins TRBV5-6 to TRBJ1-5; D call uncertain. Trimming removed 2 bases from V and 2 bases from J, with 8 bases in between. This CDR3 contains 14 residues. Germline-derived CDR1 and CDR2 are SGHDT and YYEEEE. The CDR3 loop reads CASSFSRGNQPQHF. The CDR3 bases are TGTGCCAGCAGCTTTAGTAGGGGCAATCAGCCCCAGCATTTT.

V and J are TRBV6-5 and TRBJ1-1; D gene unclear. This CDR3 spans 16 amino acids. Germline CDR1 reads MNHEY; CDR2 reads SVGAGI. V was pared by 7 bases and J by 1 base, with 19 bases between. The DNA of the CDR3 is TGTGCCAGCAACCCCACCGGGGTCAAGAGGAACACTGAAGCTTTCTTT. This translates into CASNPTGVKRNTEAFF.

The CDR3 DNA reads as TGTGCCAGCAGTCGGACAGGGACTACAGATACGCAGTATTTT. This gives the protein CASSRTGTTDTQYF. The genes are TRBV6-1 and TRBJ2-3, with TRBD1 matching over 8 bases. The CDR3 is 14 amino acids. J was trimmed by 3 bases and V by 5 bases; bases with no gene match: 4. Germline V CDR1 and CDR2: MNHNS, SASEGT.

The chain is built from TRBV15 and TRBJ2-3; tentatively, D is TRBD1 (5 bases). CDR3 size: 15 residues. V was shortened by 1 base and J by 2 bases, with 10 bases between the two germline ends. The germline gives CDR1 LNHNV, CDR2 YYDKDF (reference sequence). The CDR3 sequence: CATSRGRVFTDTQYF. The CDR3 DNA reads TGTGCCACCAGCAGAGGCAGGGTTTTCACAGATACGCAGTATTTT.

This clonotype was seen ten or more times. J is TRBJ2-3 and V is TRBV5-1; the D is unclear. V lost 5 bases, J lost 0 bases, and 10 bases lay in between. The CDR3 spans 14 residues. Germline CDR1 and CDR2: SGHRS and YFSETQ. CDR3 sequence: CASSKVPSTDTQYF. Here the CDR3 DNA reads TGCGCCAGCAGTAAGGTCCCTAGCACAGATACGCAGTATTTT. Full variable domain (rest looked up from reference TRBV5-1 and TRBJ2-3): KAGVTQTPRYLIKTRGQQVTLSCSPISGHRSVSWYQQTPGQGLQFLFEYFSETQRNKGNFPGRFSGRQFSNSRSEMNVSTLELGDSALYLCASSKVPSTDTQYFGPGTRLTVL.

This clonotype was observed a handful of times. CDR3 DNA: TGTGCCAGCAGACAGGGACAGGCTGTGGATACGCAGTATTTT. Translation: CASRQGQAVDTQYF. The rearrangement links TRBV28 to TRBJ2-3, with 8 bases aligning to TRBD1. Germline CDR1 MDHEN, CDR2 SYDVKM. CDR3 size: 14 residues. J gave up 6 bases and V 6 bases, and 8 bases lay outside the gene matches.

This clonotype was counted at least ten times. The rearrangement uses TRBV7-9 and TRBJ2-3; D tentatively reads TRBD1 or TRBD2 (5 bases each). This CDR3 spans 15 amino acids. The germline V gene encodes CDR1 SEHNR and CDR2 FQNEAQ (reference sequence). With 3 bases removed from V and 2 bases from J, the gap between germline ends came to 12 bases. CDR3 in amino acids: CASSLSLGTTDTQYF. CDR3 nucleotide sequence: TGTGCCAGCAGCTTGAGCCTAGGGACCACAGATACGCAGTATTTT. The whole variable domain, filled in from reference TRBV7-9 and TRBJ2-3, reads DTGVSQNPRHKITKRGQNVTFRCDPISEHNRLYWYRQTLGQGPEFLTYFQNEAQLEKSRLLSDRFSAERPKGSFSTLEIQRTEQGDSAMYLCASSLSLGTTDTQYFGPGTRLTVL.

The chain combines TRBV7-2 with TRBJ1-3, with TRBD1 identical over 8 bases. This CDR3 contains 16 residues. Germline V gene sequence: CDR1 SGHTA, CDR2 FQGNSA. The V segment lost 5 bases and the J segment 2 bases; nucleotides outside the gene matches: 8. The CDR3 loop is CASSARTGNTGNTIYF. In nucleotides, the CDR3 is TGTGCCAGCAGCGCCCGGACAGGGAACACTGGAAACACCATATATTTT.

This clonotype was counted between two and nine times. The rearrangement uses TRBV5-1 and TRBJ1-1; D gene unclear. Trimming stripped 3 bases from V and 5 bases from J, with 17 bases between. The CDR3 spans 15 residues. CDR1 and CDR2 (germline): SGHRS, YFSETQ. CDR3 amino acids: CASSSRTPGGTEAFF. CDR3 nucleotides: TGCGCCAGCAGCTCCCGGACCCCTGGCGGGACTGAAGCTTTCTTT.

This clonotype was counted only a few times. The chain carries TRBV28 and TRBJ2-7, with D tentatively TRBD2 (7 bases). CDR1 MDHEN and CDR2 SYDVKM come from the germline V gene. Trimming left V 8 bases short and J 5 bases short, with 16 bases between. The CDR3 has 13 amino acids. CDR3 loop: CASGMGGAHEQYF. CDR3 sequence (DNA): TGTGCCAGCGGCATGGGGGGGGCCCACGAGCAGTACTTC.

This clonotype came up many times. The chain is built from TRBV28 and TRBJ2-5, with D unclear. Germline CDR1 and CDR2: MDHEN and SYDVKM. V dropped 6 bases and J dropped 10 bases, with 15 bases sitting between them. This CDR3 is built from 12 residues. The CDR3 is CASSLTGLDQYF. The CDR3 DNA is TGTGCCAGCAGCCTTACGGGCCTTGACCAGTACTTC.

The count of this clonotype is one. V usage is TRBV19 and J usage is TRBJ2-4, with D maybe TRBD1 (5 bases). The DNA matches TRBJ2-7 better at its end, which makes the J call doubtful. Germline CDR1 LNHDA, CDR2 SQIVND (reference sequence). The CDR3 spans 15 residues. In DNA form, the CDR3 reads TGTGCCAGTAGTCCCGCCCTCGGACAAAGGGACGAGCAGTACTTC. Encoded protein: CASSPALGQRDEQYF.

This clonotype was seen only a few times. The V and J genes are TRBV12-3 or TRBV12-4 and TRBJ2-7; 8 positions agree with TRBD1. The end of the DNA fits TRBJ2-5 better, so the J call may be wrong. The CDR3 runs 16 residues. The CDR3 protein is CASSFGDRSRGETQYF. The CDR3 DNA sequence: TGTGCCAGCAGTTTCGGGGACAGGTCCAGGGGCGAGACCCAGTACTTC.

As for this clonotype: The junction does not match germline at one end; this may be a read error. The genes are TRBV29-1 and TRBJ2-3; no firm D call. Germline CDR1 is SQVTM and CDR2 is ANQGSEA. This CDR3 comprises 15 residues. In DNA form, the CDR3 reads TGCAGCGTTGTAATGGCAATAGCTCCAACAGATACGCGGTATTTT. Residues: CSVVMAIAPTDTRYF.

This clonotype was recorded a few times. The rearrangement joins TRBV5-1 to TRBJ2-2, with D possibly TRBD1 on 6 matching bases. Germline V gives CDR1 SGHRS, CDR2 YFSETQ. The length of the CDR3 is 14 residues. With 1 base removed from V and 6 bases from J, the gap between germline ends came to 10 bases. CDR3 region: CASSLKQGAGELFF. CDR3 DNA: TGCGCCAGCAGCTTGAAACAGGGTGCCGGGGAGCTGTTTTTT.

V gene TRBV10-3 combines with J gene TRBJ1-6, with D unresolved. The CDR3 covers 16 residues. Germline loops: CDR1 ENHRY, CDR2 SYGVKD. V was clipped by 0 bases and J by 5 bases, with 11 bases between them. The CDR3 DNA follows: TGTGCCATCAGTGAGTCGAAGACAAGAGATAATTCACCCCTCCACTTT. It encodes CAISESKTRDNSPLHF.

The chain carries TRBV12-3 or TRBV12-4 and TRBJ2-3, with TRBD1 matching 10 bases. The CDR3 runs to 16 residues. The junction had 6 bases not matched to a gene; V was cut back by 2 bases and J by 4 bases. CDR3 in amino acids: CASSLSLGQGPDTQYF. The CDR3 nucleotides are TGTGCCAGCAGTTTAAGTTTGGGACAGGGGCCAGATACGCAGTATTTT.

The sample holds a few counts of this clonotype. The genes are TRBV9 and TRBJ2-5; either TRBD1 or TRBD2 may fit D (6 bases each). Germline V gene sequence: CDR1 SGDLS, CDR2 YYNGEE. The CDR3 is 15 residues long. V was trimmed by 3 bases and J by 7 bases, leaving 19 bases between them. CDR3 bases: TGTGCCAGCAGCGAACACGGGGGCCCGGAAGGGACCCAGTACTTC. As protein: CASSEHGGPEGTQYF. The variable domain in full, completed from reference TRBV9 and TRBJ2-5, reads DSGVTQTPKHLITATGQRVTLRCSPRSGDLSVYWYQQSLDQGLQFLIQYYNGEERAKGNILERFSAQQFPDLHSELNLSSLELGDSALYFCASSEHGGPEGTQYFGPGTRLLVL.